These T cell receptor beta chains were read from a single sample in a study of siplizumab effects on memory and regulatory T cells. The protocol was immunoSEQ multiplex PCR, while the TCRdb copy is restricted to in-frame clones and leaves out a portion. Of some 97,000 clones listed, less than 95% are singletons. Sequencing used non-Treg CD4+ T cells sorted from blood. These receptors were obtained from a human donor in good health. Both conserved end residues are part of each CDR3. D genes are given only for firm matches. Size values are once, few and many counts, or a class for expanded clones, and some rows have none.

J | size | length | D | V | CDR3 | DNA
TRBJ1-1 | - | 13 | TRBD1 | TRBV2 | CASNGQGDTEAFF | TGTGCCAGCAACGGACAGGGGGACACTGAAGCTTTCTTT
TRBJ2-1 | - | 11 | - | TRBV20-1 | CSSSPRSEQFF | TGCAGTTCCTCGCCACGAAGTGAGCAGTTCTTC
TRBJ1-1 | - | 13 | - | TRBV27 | CASSSRVAQETFF | TGTGCCAGCAGTTCACGAGTCGCCCAAGAGACTTTCTTT
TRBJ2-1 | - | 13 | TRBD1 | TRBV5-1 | CASSLGQGGEQFF | TGCGCCAGCAGCTTGGGACAGGGCGGTGAGCAGTTCTTC
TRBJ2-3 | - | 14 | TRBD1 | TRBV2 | CASKQGALTDTQYF | TGTGCCAGCAAACAGGGGGCGCTTACAGATACGCAGTATTTT
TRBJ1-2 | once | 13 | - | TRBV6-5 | CASSYSGWDGYTF | TGTGCCAGCAGTTACTCGGGGTGGGATGGCTACACCTTC
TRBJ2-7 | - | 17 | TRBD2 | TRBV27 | CASSLYAVRTSGYEQYF | TGTGCCAGCAGTTTATATGCGGTTCGGACTAGCGGCTACGAGCAGTACTTC
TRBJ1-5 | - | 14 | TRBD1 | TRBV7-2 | CASRPTGQGPHQHF | TGTGCCAGCAGGCCCACGGGACAGGGCCCACATCAGCATTTT
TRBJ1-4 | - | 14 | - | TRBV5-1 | CASSLGLSGEKLFF | TGCGCCAGCAGCTTGGGTTTAAGTGGTGAAAAACTGTTTTTT
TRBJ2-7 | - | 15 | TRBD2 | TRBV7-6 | CASSLTSGANYEQYF | TGTGCCAGCAGCTTAACGAGCGGGGCTAATTACGAGCAGTACTTC
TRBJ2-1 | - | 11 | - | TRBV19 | CASTEAREQFF | TGTGCCAGTACTGAAGCGCGAGAGCAGTTCTTC
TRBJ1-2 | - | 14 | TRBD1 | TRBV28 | CASSPLRGTGGYTF | TGTGCCAGCAGTCCACTCAGGGGGACGGGTGGCTACACCTTC
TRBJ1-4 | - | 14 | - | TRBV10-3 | CAISATGFDEKLFF | TGTGCCATCAGTGCAACAGGGTTCGATGAAAAACTGTTTTTT
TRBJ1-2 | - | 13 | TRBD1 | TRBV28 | CASSLGQGGGYTF | TGTGCCAGCAGCCTGGGACAGGGGGGAGGCTACACCTTC